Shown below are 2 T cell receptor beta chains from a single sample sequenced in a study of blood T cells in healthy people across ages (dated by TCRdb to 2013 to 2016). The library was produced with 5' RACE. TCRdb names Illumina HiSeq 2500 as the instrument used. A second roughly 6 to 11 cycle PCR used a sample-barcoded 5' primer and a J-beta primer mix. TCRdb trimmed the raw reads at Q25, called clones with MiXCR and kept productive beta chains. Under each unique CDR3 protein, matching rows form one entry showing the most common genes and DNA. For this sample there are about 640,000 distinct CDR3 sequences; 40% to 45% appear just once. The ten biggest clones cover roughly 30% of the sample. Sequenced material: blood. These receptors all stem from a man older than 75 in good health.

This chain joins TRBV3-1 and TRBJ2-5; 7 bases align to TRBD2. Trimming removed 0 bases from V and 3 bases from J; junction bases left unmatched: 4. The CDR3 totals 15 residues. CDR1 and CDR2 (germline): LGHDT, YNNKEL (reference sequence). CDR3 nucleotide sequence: TGTGCCAGCAGCCAAGATAGGGGAGGGAAAGAGACCCAGTACTTC. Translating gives CASSQDRGGKETQYF.

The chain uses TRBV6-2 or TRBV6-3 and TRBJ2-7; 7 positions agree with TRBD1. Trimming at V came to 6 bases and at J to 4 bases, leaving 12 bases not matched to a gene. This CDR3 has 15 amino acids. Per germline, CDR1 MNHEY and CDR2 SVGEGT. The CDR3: CASSRGRSSQYEQYF. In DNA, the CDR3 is TGTGCCAGCAGCAGGGGGAGAAGCTCTCAGTACGAGCAGTACTTC.